What follows is one TCR beta chain and its context. Its specific antigen is unknown. Base qualities are not recorded, but no much larger clone differs from it by a single base. This specimen belongs to a study of cytomegalovirus exposure and HLA in healthy donors (dated by TCRdb to 2016 to 2017). For the wider study: An earlier analysis of fewer than 750 of the donors reported around 280 Gb of sequence data and 117 million unique TCR beta sequences obtained from about 200 million T cells. Around 330 gigabases of sequencing data and around 85 million unique TCR sequences made up an early release that covered approximately 650 HLA-typed donors. Of the 300 to 500 genotyped donors, 65% to 90% were placed in the genetic ancestry cluster associated with self-reported Caucasian donors. The study was designed to test whether signatures of past pathogen exposure could be identified by cataloging public T cell receptors. The study used immunosequencing to profile the T cell repertoires of several hundred subjects and linked those repertoires to cytomegalovirus serostatus. In addition to the first cohort of around 670 subjects, a separate validation cohort of approximately 120 different subjects was used. High-throughput TCR immunosequencing, statistical association of individual TCRs with disease status, and machine learning were combined to predict cytomegalovirus infection status. A later analysis re-examined previously published TCR beta repertoires from about 700 donors and added high-resolution HLA genotyping to investigate patterns of TCR occurrence. The later analysis used no new phenotypic data to find candidate immune exposures, relying instead on TCR beta sequences and their occurrence across donors. An earlier analysis of 587 of the donors used high-throughput TCR beta sequencing to judge whether each TCR beta V gene segment behaved as functional or pseudogenic. Donor age, sex, ethnicity and CMV serostatus were compiled alongside the repertoire data. Genome-wide SNP genotypes for about 55% of the roughly 670 donors were used in a later genetic analysis, which treated that subset as a discovery cohort. All discovery cohort repertoires had been generated on a single sequencing platform. Both class I and class II loci were covered by HLA typing, at four-digit resolution. The number of typed donors differed by locus: about 629-630 for A, B, C, DRB1 and DQB1; 522 for DQA1; roughly 600 for DPA1; and some 470 for DPB1. Because of strong linkage in the cohort, four to six DR-DQ haplotypes were treated as single units for association and clustering. Among some 400 genotyped donors of the cohort, an average of around 220,000 unique TCR beta nucleotide sequences was sequenced per donor, of which roughly 18% were non-productive.

The cohort was made up of roughly 670 healthy bone marrow donors. At the time of sampling, every cohort member was nominally healthy, though immune exposures that went unrecorded were likely present. The donor was CMV seronegative and belonged to the group of approximately 320 seronegative cohort members. A peripheral blood sample was collected from each donor, and TCR beta sequencing was performed on peripheral blood mononuclear cells. Genomic DNA extraction from the blood cell samples was performed with the Qiagen DNeasy Blood Extraction Kit. Broader findings and caveats from the paper: A further reported finding was that TCR beta sequences accurately predicted the HLA-A and HLA-B alleles for most subjects in the first cohort. Linkage disequilibrium might explain the correlated functional status among segregating V segments, but an unknown experimental factor could not be ruled out. Sequencing depth was assumed to be roughly uniform across donors in the presence/absence analyses, though that assumption may not hold. For the cohort, immune exposure information was limited to CMV serostatus. Several of the top co-occurrence clusters appeared to be linked to parvovirus B19, influenza, CMV and Epstein-Barr virus, according to a later analysis. Assigning TCR associations to individual alleles was difficult when HLA alleles, especially DR and DQ, strongly co-occurred. In a later analysis, around 17,000 TCR beta sequences were associated with specific HLA alleles at a false discovery rate of 0.05. The study gave a list of under 200 TCR beta chains associated with cytomegalovirus. A later genetic analysis reported fewer N-insertions in productive TCRs among donors in an Asian-associated ancestry cluster than the approximately 700-donor mean. A cluster of highly shared sequence variants was judged likely to be a technical artifact of the sequencing pipeline. In a later analysis, HLA-associated TCR beta chains were found to be more clonally expanded and to have lower generation probabilities than equally common non-associated chains. Roughly 15 rarely observed V segments, including chromosome 9 orphons, were excluded from the earlier analysis of several hundred of the donors because counts were too low. Because the 87-base-pair reads could not distinguish some IMGT-functional V segments, including TRBV6-2 and TRBV6-3, those segments were excluded. Most TCR sequences were seen in very few donors, while some public TCRs were found in many individuals. The cohort was sequenced for TCR beta chains only, and without alpha or paired-chain data the features that could be detected were limited. According to the authors, the approach could potentially be generalized to other disease states and immunological phenotypes. In a later analysis, most CMV-associated TCR beta chains were found to appear HLA-restricted, with HLA associations seemingly driven largely by CMV exposure. Because HLA typing was unavailable for some donors at each locus, only the typed subset was used in association tests. In vitro tests confirmed that a few of the cytomegalovirus-associated TCR beta chains recognize cytomegalovirus antigens. A later genetic analysis associated a missense DCLRE1C variant with V-gene and J-gene trimming of TCR beta chains, and an independent cohort replicated the association. Cytomegalovirus status was reported to be diagnosed by the classifier with high specificity and sensitivity in both the original and validation cohorts. A later analysis found that TCR association rates varied across HLA loci, with DRB1 alleles showing the most associated TCRs and HLA-C alleles the fewest. An earlier analysis of approximately 530 of the donors showed that most TCR beta V segments appeared in productive rearrangements either about 87% or about 30% of the time, which broadly matched IMGT annotations.

The library was generated by the immunoSEQ multiplex PCR assay. The multiplex PCR relied on a mix of 60 forward primers for TCR Vbeta segments and 13 reverse primers for TCR Jbeta segments. A multiplex PCR assay on genomic DNA amplified the CDR3 region of rearranged TCR beta genes. Amplified TCR beta libraries were sequenced as 87-base-pair reads on the Illumina HiSeq System. The paper's processing steps were these. A later analysis tallied around 80 million unique TCR beta chains across the 650 to 750 repertoires, and approximately 12 million of those chains were shared by two or more donors. To remove PCR and sequencing errors, raw reads were error-corrected and collapsed into unique sequences using a nearest-neighbor algorithm that merged closely related sequences. Alignment of CDR3 sequences to IMGT reference sequences was used to assign V, D and J gene segments. For a sequence to be retained, at least a six-nucleotide match to both a V gene segment and a J gene segment was required. Rearrangements were called productive when the CDR3 lacked stop codons and stayed in frame with V and J; all others were non-productive. CDR3 was defined by IMGT convention, running from the second conserved V-encoded cysteine to the conserved J-encoded phenylalanine. Sequences without an unambiguous match to a single V gene segment were excluded from the earlier analysis of a few hundred of the donors. In an earlier analysis of a few hundred of the donors, V segments were called functional above 56.7% productive rearrangements and were called segregating when the between-donor standard deviation exceeded 5%. A statistical classification framework was developed to diagnose cytomegalovirus status using the catalog of TCR beta chain sequences. In a later analysis, TCR nucleotide sequences were compared against IMGT/GENE-DB human TR gene sequences so that V and J genes could be assigned. The TCRdist pipeline was used in a later analysis to assign CDR3 sequences and most-parsimonious VDJ recombination scenarios. In a later analysis, every TCR beta chain was defined by the combination of its CDR3 amino acid sequence and its V-gene family, and reads without a unique V-gene family were dropped. In a later analysis, around 600 highly shared, low-generation-probability nucleotide sequences were removed to address suspected cross-contamination and a sequencing artifact. A later analysis calculated a clonal expansion index for each public chain from normalized within-repertoire ranks of inferred template counts. In a later analysis, generation probabilities were computed using a VDJ recombination model fitted to out-of-frame rearrangements, and the results were checked against IGoR. A later analysis scored TCR-TCR, TCR-HLA and TCR-CMV co-occurrence with hypergeometric tests, applying a repertoire-size bias correction to TCR pairs. A later analysis estimated false discovery rates by permuting HLA or CMV assignments 20 times. In a later analysis, co-occurring TCRs were grouped with DBSCAN, and TCRdist sequence similarity was added when clustering was performed within HLA-allele-positive subsets. For co-occurrence clustering, repertoires with fewer than 30,000 or more than 120,000 public chains were excluded, along with five repertoires with anomalous nucleotide sharing. Entries here come from immuneACCESS through TCRdb and include only in-frame sequences with V and J called. Some clones fail to appear in such tables; in the studies checked, an unresolved V gene covers under half of the shortfall, and the cause of the remainder is unknown. The DNA was the basis for D and trimming; V, J and clone size are from that table. The sample data list fewer than 140,000 clones, and about 70% of these were observed just once. Clones ranked in the top ten supply roughly 3% of the sample.

For this chain, trimming is 3 bases at the V end and 4 bases at the J end, and the number of junction bases without a gene match is 15. Taken from cysteine to phenylalanine, the CDR3 has 18 residues. The retained sequence is limited to the CDR3, 54 bases, with the frame set at the first base. According to the germline V gene (reference sequence), CDR1 reads MNHEY and CDR2 reads SMNVEV. The clonotype comes from a female donor in good health and CMV-seronegative. The rearrangement combines TRBV27 with TRBJ2-1, and TRBD2 matches 7 of the central bases. The specimen sequenced was PBMCs. In nucleotides, the sequence is TGTGCCAGCAGTTTTCTCCCCCGGGCTAGCGGACAATACAATGAGCAGTTCTTC. Translation gives CASSFLPRASGQYNEQFF.